Below, 18 T cell receptor beta chains from the same sample are listed, as sequenced in a study of long-term antiretroviral therapy in people with HIV. Version v3.0 of the immunoSEQ assay was performed at survey level. The method was immunoSEQ multiplex PCR; TCRdb's version includes in-frame clones alone and lacks a portion of them. The profile shows 20,000 to 25,000 clones, just over 90% of them singletons. This specimen was unsorted PBMCs, taken 7.6 years after starting antiretroviral therapy. The receptors stem from a woman aged 35 to 49 with HIV.

The chain carries TRBV7-2 and TRBJ2-1; a possible D gene is TRBD2 (5 bases). In germline, CDR1 is SGHTA, CDR2 FQGNSA. Trimming removed 4 bases from V and 0 bases from J, with 19 bases in between. The CDR3 extends over 18 amino acids. The CDR3 protein is CASSSTAWTYNSYNEQFF. The CDR3 DNA reads as TGTGCCAGCAGCTCTACTGCCTGGACTTACAACTCCTACAATGAGCAGTTCTTC. The full variable domain, completed using reference TRBV7-2 and TRBJ2-1, is GAGVSQSPSNKVTEKGKDVELRCDPISGHTALYWYRQSLGQGLEFLIYFQGNSAPDKSGLPSDRFSAERTGGSVSTLTIQRTQQEDSAVYLCASSSTAWTYNSYNEQFFGPGTRLTVL.

The J gene is TRBJ1-5, the V gene TRBV7-2, with D unresolved. The ends were cut back, 1 base at V and 3 bases at J, with 13 bases in the middle. CDR1 SGHTA and CDR2 FQGNSA come from the germline V gene. The CDR3 loop spans 16 amino acids. The CDR3 sequence is CASSLGVGYFNQPQHF. In DNA, the CDR3 is TGTGCCAGCAGCTTAGGCGTGGGGTACTTCAATCAGCCCCAGCATTTT.

V is TRBV10-3 and J is TRBJ2-5, with TRBD2 as a possible D gene (6 bases). The V gene's germline CDR1 is ENHRY and CDR2 SYGVKD. Trimming pared 2 bases from V and 5 bases from J, leaving 6 bases between. The CDR3 is made up of 12 amino acids. The CDR3 nucleotides are TGTGCCATCAGTGAGAGCGGGGAGACCCAGTACTTC. It is translated as CAISESGETQYF.

The J gene is TRBJ2-1, the V gene TRBV11-3, with 8 bases matching TRBD1. V was clipped by 5 bases and J by 7 bases; unmatched bases: 7. Germline V gene sequence: CDR1 SGHNT, CDR2 YENEEA. CDR3 length: 14 amino acids. The CDR3 here is CASSPRTGHNEQFF. The CDR3 bases are TGTGCCAGCAGCCCCCGGACAGGGCATAATGAGCAGTTCTTC. The variable domain in full, with the rest retrieved from reference TRBV11-3 and TRBJ2-1, is EAGVVQSPRYKIIEKKQPVAFWCNPISGHNTLYWYLQNLGQGPELLIRYENEEAVDDSQLPKDRFSAERLKGVDSTLKIQPAELGDSAVYLCASSPRTGHNEQFFGPGTRLTVL.

In regard to this clone: This sample also contains other DNA sequences that code for the same CDR3. The chain carries TRBV10-3 and TRBJ2-7; D assignment may be TRBD1 or TRBD2 (5 bases each). The germline V gene encodes CDR1 ENHRY and CDR2 SYGVKD. Between the trimmed V and J ends, which lost 0 bases and 2 bases, there was a span of 8 bases. The CDR3 is 14 residues long. The CDR3 region is CAISESLGAYEQYF. CDR3 nucleotide sequence: TGTGCCATCAGTGAGTCGCTGGGGGCCTACGAGCAGTACTTC.

The chain carries TRBV30 and TRBJ1-6, with TRBD1 matching over 9 bases. Germline V gene data show CDR1 as GTSNPN and CDR2 as SVGIG (reference sequence). The CDR3 is 18 amino acids. J was trimmed by 4 bases and V by 3 bases; bases with no gene match: 13. CDR3 residues: CAWSRGTGTFLYNSPLHF. As DNA, the CDR3 is TGTGCCTGGAGCCGAGGGACAGGGACTTTTTTATATAATTCACCCCTCCACTTT.

The chain recombines TRBV7-2 with TRBJ2-1, with D perhaps matching TRBD1 or TRBD2 (7 bases each). Trimming pared 2 bases from V and 9 bases from J, leaving 14 bases between. The CDR3 sequence is 14 residues long. Germline CDR1 reads SGHTA; CDR2 reads FQGNSA. The CDR3 here is CASSLQGGQSEQFF. The CDR3 DNA sequence: TGTGCCAGCAGCTTACAGGGGGGGCAGAGTGAGCAGTTCTTC.

This sequence joins TRBV2 and TRBJ2-1; unclear D gene. This CDR3 is built from 15 residues. The germline V and J ends were trimmed by 4 bases and 0 bases, with 10 bases remaining between them. The V gene's germline CDR1 is SNHLY and CDR2 FYNNEI. The CDR3 sequence: CASSVSASSYNEQFF. The CDR3 DNA is TGTGCCAGCAGTGTATCTGCTAGCTCCTACAATGAGCAGTTCTTC.

This chain connects TRBV6-6 to TRBJ1-1; the D is unclear. Trimming removed 0 bases from V and 0 bases from J, with 5 bases in between. CDR1 and CDR2 from the germline V gene are MNHNY and SVGAGI (reference sequence). The CDR3 runs 14 residues. The CDR3: CASSYSAVNTEAFF. The CDR3 nucleotides read TGTGCCAGCAGTTACTCGGCGGTGAACACTGAAGCTTTCTTT.

This chain uses TRBV7-9 with TRBJ2-3; D possibly corresponds to TRBD2 (6 bases). V gave up 3 bases and J gave up 3 bases, with 13 bases separating them. The length of the CDR3 is 15 residues. The germline V gene has CDR1 SEHNR and CDR2 FQNEAQ (reference sequence). CDR3: CASSFVSGVTDTQYF. CDR3 in DNA: TGTGCCAGCAGCTTCGTGTCGGGGGTTACAGATACGCAGTATTTT.

The chain links TRBV2 to TRBJ2-2; D gene unclear. Germline CDR1 and CDR2: SNHLY and FYNNEI. The CDR3 extends over 13 amino acids. Trimming took 10 bases from V and 2 from J, leaving 11 bases between them. DNA of the CDR3: TGTGCCAACCTCCTGGATAACACCGGGGAGCTGTTTTTT. As protein: CANLLDNTGELFF. Full variable domain (missing parts from reference TRBV2 and TRBJ2-2): EPEVTQTPSHQVTQMGQEVILRCVPISNHLYFYWYRQILGQKVEFLVSFYNNEISEKSEIFDDQFSVERPDGSNFTLKIRSTKLEDSAMYFCANLLDNTGELFFGEGSRLTVL.

The CDR3 loop reads CAWSRAPRDEQFF. CDR3 DNA sequence: TGTGCCTGGAGCCGGGCCCCGAGGGATGAGCAGTTCTTC. The chain carries TRBV30 and TRBJ2-1; weak D call: TRBD2 (5 bases). CDR1 and CDR2 (germline): GTSNPN, SVGIG (reference sequence). The CDR3 is 13 amino acids. Trimming shortened V by 3 bases and J by 8 bases, and 14 bases separated the two germline ends.

The table lists this clone with a count of one. This chain links TRBV19 with TRBJ1-5; 10 nucleotides match TRBD1. The ends lost 4 bases at V and 6 bases at J; junction bases unmatched: 6. The CDR3 loop spans 15 amino acids. Germline values: CDR1 LNHDA, CDR2 SQIVND (reference sequence). CDR3 protein: CASSTGTGDSQPQHF. In DNA form, the CDR3 reads TGTGCCAGTAGTACCGGGACAGGGGATAGTCAGCCCCAGCATTTT.

V usage is TRBV19 and J usage is TRBJ1-1, with 11 bases identical to TRBD1. This CDR3 is built from 15 residues. V lost 5 bases and J lost 3; bases outside the gene matches: 5. CDR1 and CDR2 from the germline V gene are LNHDA and SQIVND (reference sequence). CDR3 bases: TGTGCCAGTAGTGAGGGGACAGGGGGGTACACTGAAGCTTTCTTT. Translation: CASSEGTGGYTEAFF.

The rearrangement uses TRBV19 and TRBJ1-2; TRBD1 is a possible D gene (6 bases). CDR3 length: 14 residues. CDR1 LNHDA and CDR2 SQIVND come from the germline V gene (reference sequence). The V and J ends lost 4 bases and 2 bases respectively, with 11 bases between them. The DNA of the CDR3 is TGTGCCAGTAGTAAGGACAGCCTCAACTATGGCTACACCTTC. Translated: CASSKDSLNYGYTF. The whole variable domain, filled in from reference TRBV19 and TRBJ1-2, reads DGGITQSPKYLFRKEGQNVTLSCEQNLNHDAMYWYRQDPGQGLRLIYYSQIVNDFQKGDIAEGYSVSREKKESFPLTVTSAQKNPTAFYLCASSKDSLNYGYTFGSGTRLTVV.

CDR3 region: CASGRPDVYEQYF. The CDR3 DNA sequence: TGTGCCAGCGGCCGCCCGGACGTGTACGAGCAGTACTTC. The chain combines TRBV7-2 with TRBJ2-7; D ambiguous. The germline CDR1 and CDR2 sequences are SGHTA and FQGNSA. Between the trimmed V and J ends, which lost 8 bases and 4 bases, there was a span of 15 bases. CDR3 length equals 13 residues.

The chain carries TRBV7-2 and TRBJ2-1; D is uncertain. With 2 bases removed from V and 8 bases from J, the gap between germline ends came to 13 bases. Germline V gene data show CDR1 as SGHTA and CDR2 as FQGNSA. This CDR3 spans 14 amino acids. The CDR3 nucleotides read TGTGCCAGCAGCTTATTCGGAACGAGAGATGAGCAGTTCTTC. Its protein is CASSLFGTRDEQFF.

This chain connects TRBV27 to TRBJ1-2, with 7 positions matching TRBD1. The junction had 8 bases not matched to a gene; V was cut back by 5 bases and J by 8 bases. The CDR3 runs to 13 residues. The germline V gene has CDR1 MNHEY and CDR2 SMNVEV (reference sequence). CDR3 in DNA: TGTGCCAGCAGTCTCTACAGGGGTCGCGGCTACACCTTC. This translates into CASSLYRGRGYTF.